This TCR beta chain originates from a study of CD8 T cells in ankylosing spondylitis (TCRdb year 2017). About the full investigation: To find TCR variants linked to disease, the study profiled T cell receptor beta repertoires in ankylosing spondylitis patients and healthy donors. Peripheral blood was sampled, and synovial fluid was additionally collected from ankylosing spondylitis patients. The whole study cohort included 108 healthy donors and about two dozen ankylosing spondylitis patients.

Sequencing took place on an Illumina HiSeq 2500. Quantitative 5'-RACE with molecular barcodes was used to prepare TCR beta libraries. The original methods were these. To identify disease-linked TCR variants, a new computational method was used, one built on a probabilistic model of VDJ rearrangement. The public reads were quality trimmed at Q25 with fastp and then assembled into clones with MiXCR by TCRdb, keeping productive beta chains. When rows share a CDR3 protein, they turn into one entry using the most common DNA and genes. The V and J calls and clone size come from TCRdb's table, not from the authors' own analysis. The sample contains 100,000 to 150,000 distinct CDR3 sequences, around 9.3% of them found a single time. The leading ten clones occupy approximately 3.5% of the sample. The CDR1 and CDR2 encoded by the germline V gene (reference sequence) are LGHDT and YNNKEL. From its cysteine to its phenylalanine, the CDR3 spans 17 amino acids. The read is trimmed to its CDR3 DNA, 51 bases read in frame from base 1.

On the study overall, not on this receptor specifically: According to the report, matched synovial fluid samples from ankylosing spondylitis patients were significantly enriched for the disease-linked clones. Some motif variants had previously been reported in the synovial fluid and blood of reactive arthritis patients, which suggests shared mechanisms of disease initiation. Blood from ankylosing spondylitis patients appeared to be characterized by a TCR beta motif made up of seven or eight highly homologous amino acid variants. A CD8+ phenotype was shown by the disease-linked clones, which were found at relatively low frequencies in peripheral blood.

To note about this clonotype: Its antigen is not yet known. One end of the junction varies from germline; a read error may be responsible.

The clonotype comes from a male donor with ankylosing spondylitis or in good health (not recorded which). This chain joins TRBV3-1 to TRBJ2-1, with 8 middle bases fitting TRBD2. The sequencing input was blood, either unsorted or a sorted T cell fraction (not recorded which). The CDR3 protein is CASCQDLAGGVDNEQFF. The DNA sequence reads TGTGCCAGCTGCCAAGATCTGGCGGGAGGAGTAGACAATGAGCAGTTCTTC.